This paragraph reports one TCR beta chain. Antigen unknown. PCR used 60 Vbeta primers and 13 Jbeta primers. Sequenced by immunoSEQ multiplex PCR; TCRdb stores in-frame clones only, minus some. The table records 130,000 or so clones, more than 55% of them present only once. Germline lookup yields CDR1 LNHDA and CDR2 SQIVND (reference sequence). The CDR3 length is 18 residues. J was trimmed by 8 bases and V by 1 base; bases with no gene match: 15. This sample was taken from a study of cytomegalovirus exposure and HLA in healthy donors. Study-wide points: Clonal expansion, a later analysis showed, was greater in HLA-associated TCR beta chains than in equally common others.

This receptor was obtained from a woman in her sixties or seventies in good health and CMV-seronegative. The V gene is TRBV19, the J gene TRBJ2-1, with 9 positions matching TRBD2. The sample consisted of PBMCs. The CDR3 sequence is CASSIALYRVAGAHEQFF. The CDR3 DNA is TGTGCCAGTAGTATAGCCCTTTACAGGGTAGCGGGAGCCCATGAGCAGTTCTTC.